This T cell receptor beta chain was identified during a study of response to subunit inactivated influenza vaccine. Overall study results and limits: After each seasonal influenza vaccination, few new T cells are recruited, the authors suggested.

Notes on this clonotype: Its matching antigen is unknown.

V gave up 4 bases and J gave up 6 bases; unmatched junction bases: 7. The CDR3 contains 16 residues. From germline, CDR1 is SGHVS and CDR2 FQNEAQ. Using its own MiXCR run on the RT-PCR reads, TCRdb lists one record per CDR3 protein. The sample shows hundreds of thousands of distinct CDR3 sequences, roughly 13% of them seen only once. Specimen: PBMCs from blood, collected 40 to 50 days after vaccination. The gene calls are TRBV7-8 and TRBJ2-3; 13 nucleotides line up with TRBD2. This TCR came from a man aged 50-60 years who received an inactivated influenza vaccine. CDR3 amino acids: CASSSGLAGARDTQYF. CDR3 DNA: TGTGCCAGCAGCTCCGGACTAGCGGGGGCGCGGGATACGCAGTATTTT. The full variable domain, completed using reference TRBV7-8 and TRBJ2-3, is GAGVSQSPRYKVAKRGQDVALRCDPISGHVSLFWYQQALGQGPEFLTYFQNEAQLDKSGLPSDRFFAERPEGSVSTLKIQRTQQEDSAVYLCASSSGLAGARDTQYFGPGTRLTVL.